Following are 17 T cell receptor beta chains from one sample sequenced in a study of identical twins. Via MiXCR, TCRdb re-called the 5' RACE reads, giving one row per CDR3 protein. The sample shows 400,000 to 500,000 distinct CDR3 sequences, around 18% of them seen only once. Sequencing used naive T cells sorted from blood. These receptor sequences come from a man aged 45-65 years in good health.

This clonotype has just a few counts. The chain has TRBV6-2 or TRBV6-3 and TRBJ1-6; D is ambiguous. Trimming took 4 bases from V and 2 from J, leaving 6 bases between them. In germline, CDR1 is MNHEY, CDR2 SVGEGT. This CDR3 spans 14 amino acids. The CDR3 is CASSSETYNSPLHF. The CDR3 DNA sequence: TGTGCCAGCAGTTCAGAGACCTATAATTCACCCCTCCACTTT.

This clonotype has a count of ten or more. The rearrangement joins TRBV5-1 to TRBJ2-7, with 7 bases aligning to TRBD1. The CDR3 totals 14 residues. V gave up 0 bases and J gave up 6 bases; unmatched junction bases: 6. Germline CDR1 is SGHRS and CDR2 is YFSETQ. CDR3 loop: CASSLGQGRGEQYF. The CDR3 nucleotides are TGCGCCAGCAGCTTGGGACAGGGAAGGGGCGAGCAGTACTTC.

The chain joins TRBV7-8 to TRBJ1-4; D is unclear. V lost 0 bases and J lost 4, with 0 bases in between. The CDR3 length is 12 residues. Germline V lookup: CDR1 SGHVS, CDR2 FQNEAQ. The CDR3 loop is CASSLANEKLFF. The CDR3 nucleotides read TGTGCCAGCAGCTTAGCTAATGAAAAACTGTTTTTT.

This clonotype was counted ten times or more. The chain has TRBV27 and TRBJ2-3; TRBD2 matches at 8 bases. J lost 0 bases, V lost 3 bases, and 5 bases had no gene match. CDR1 and CDR2 from the germline V gene are MNHEY and SMNVEV (reference sequence). The CDR3 runs 16 residues. DNA of the CDR3: TGTGCCAGCAGTTTGGTTAGCGGGATAAGCACAGATACGCAGTATTTT. It specifies CASSLVSGISTDTQYF.

The genes are TRBV29-1 and TRBJ2-1, with TRBD2 matching 7 bases. The CDR3 runs to 13 residues. Trimming removed 4 bases from V and 4 bases from J; junction bases left unmatched: 4. Germline CDR1 and CDR2: SQVTM and ANQGSEA. The CDR3 here is CSVGDYLYNEQFF. CDR3 DNA sequence: TGCAGCGTTGGGGACTACCTATACAATGAGCAGTTCTTC.

In this sample, this clonotype turned up many times. J is TRBJ2-1 and V is TRBV5-4; D ambiguous. V was pared by 4 bases and J by 7 bases, with 12 bases between. The V gene's germline CDR1 is SGHNT and CDR2 YYREEE (reference sequence). The CDR3 sequence is 13 residues long. DNA of the CDR3: TGTGCCAGCAGCCCATATATGGGAAATGAGCAGTTCTTC. The encoded protein is CASSPYMGNEQFF.

The chain links TRBV7-2 to TRBJ2-5; the match to TRBD2 covers 12 bases. Germline-derived CDR1 and CDR2 are SGHTA and FQGNSA. The V gene end was trimmed by 5 bases and the J gene end by 5 bases; junction bases not matched to a gene: 3. This CDR3 is 14 amino acids long. The CDR3 sequence: CASSTSGRRETQYF. The DNA of the CDR3 is TGTGCCAGCAGCACTAGCGGGAGGCGGGAGACCCAGTACTTC.

The DNA for the CDR3 is TGTGCCAGCAGTACAGAACAGGGAGTAAATTCACCCCTCCACTTT. Its protein is CASSTEQGVNSPLHF. This chain uses TRBV6-1 with TRBJ1-6; possibly TRBD1 for D (6 bases). The CDR3 loop spans 15 amino acids. The V gene lost 5 bases and the J gene lost 7 bases, with 15 bases spanning the gap. Germline assignment: CDR1 MNHNS and CDR2 SASEGT.

The genes are TRBV20-1 and TRBJ1-5; no firm D call. The CDR3 contains 14 residues. Germline assignment: CDR1 DFQATT and CDR2 SNEGSKA (reference sequence). Trimming took 4 bases from V and 1 from J, leaving 11 bases between them. In nucleotides, the CDR3 is TGCAGTGCTATCCTGGGCCCCAGCAATCAGCCCCAGCATTTT. Translation: CSAILGPSNQPQHF.

The chain employs TRBV20-1 and TRBJ2-3, with 11 positions matching TRBD2. Trimming at V came to 5 bases and at J to 0 bases, leaving 4 bases not matched to a gene. This CDR3 contains 15 residues. The germline gives CDR1 DFQATT, CDR2 SNEGSKA (reference sequence). This CDR3 reads CSAGGLAGSTDTQYF. The CDR3 nucleotides are TGCAGTGCTGGCGGACTAGCGGGCAGCACAGATACGCAGTATTTT.

The table lists this clonotype with many counts. As DNA, the CDR3 is TGTGCCAGCAGCTTCACCGGGACTAGCGGATACAATGAGCAGTTCTTC. Translated: CASSFTGTSGYNEQFF. The chain has TRBV7-2 and TRBJ2-1; 11 positions match TRBD2. V dropped 3 bases and J dropped 4; count of bases not matched to a gene: 5. Germline V CDR1 and CDR2: SGHTA, FQGNSA. CDR3 size: 16 residues.

This clonotype was seen a handful of times. The genes are TRBV7-3 and TRBJ2-3; D may be TRBD2 (6 bases). Germline V gives CDR1 SGHTA, CDR2 FQGTGA. The CDR3 has 13 residues. The V and J ends lost 5 bases and 4 bases respectively, with 10 bases between them. The CDR3: CASSRASADTQYF. The CDR3 DNA reads as TGTGCCAGCAGCCGAGCTAGCGCAGATACGCAGTATTTT.

This chain links TRBV10-3 with TRBJ2-3, with D perhaps TRBD1 (5 bases). Per the germline V gene, CDR1 is ENHRY and CDR2 is SYGVKD. This CDR3 is 16 amino acids long. V lost 2 bases and J 0 bases, leaving 12 bases between the germline ends. This CDR3 is CAISETRTGSTDTQYF. The DNA for the CDR3 is TGTGCCATCAGTGAGACACGAACAGGTAGCACAGATACGCAGTATTTT.

This clonotype was counted between two and nine times. The chain links TRBV12-3 or TRBV12-4 to TRBJ2-1; D remains unclear. The CDR3 is 12 residues long. Trimming shortened V by 4 bases and J by 5 bases, and 6 bases separated the two germline ends. DNA for the CDR3: TGTGCCAGCAGTTCCCGGAACAATGAGCAGTTCTTC. Residues: CASSSRNNEQFF.

This chain joins TRBV15 and TRBJ1-2; no reliable D call. V lost 0 bases, J lost 2 bases, and 4 bases lay in between. The CDR3 length is 13 residues. CDR1 and CDR2 (germline): LNHNV, YYDKDF (reference sequence). The CDR3: CATSRDRNYGYTF. The CDR3 bases are TGTGCCACCAGCAGAGACAGGAACTATGGCTACACCTTC.

This clonotype occurred many times. In nucleotides, the CDR3 is TGTGCCAGCAGCCAGGGCGGGACTAACTCCTACGAGCAGTACTTC. Translating it yields CASSQGGTNSYEQYF. V is TRBV4-2 and J is TRBJ2-7, with 7 positions matching TRBD2. Germline V lookup: CDR1 LGHNA, CDR2 YNFKEQ. CDR3 length equals 15 residues. The V and J ends lost 3 bases and 0 bases, in that order; junction bases with no gene match: 5.

This clonotype has a handful of counts. The junction shows a germline mismatch at one end, possibly a read error. The V gene is TRBV6-2 or TRBV6-3, the J gene TRBJ2-5; D might be TRBD1 (6 bases). The CDR3 is 16 residues long. Per germline, CDR1 MNHEY and CDR2 SVGEGT. CDR3 in amino acids: CASSYSLRGTRETQYF. The CDR3 DNA sequence: TGTGCCAGCAGCTACTCTTTAAGGGGGACCCGAGAGACCCAGTACTTC.